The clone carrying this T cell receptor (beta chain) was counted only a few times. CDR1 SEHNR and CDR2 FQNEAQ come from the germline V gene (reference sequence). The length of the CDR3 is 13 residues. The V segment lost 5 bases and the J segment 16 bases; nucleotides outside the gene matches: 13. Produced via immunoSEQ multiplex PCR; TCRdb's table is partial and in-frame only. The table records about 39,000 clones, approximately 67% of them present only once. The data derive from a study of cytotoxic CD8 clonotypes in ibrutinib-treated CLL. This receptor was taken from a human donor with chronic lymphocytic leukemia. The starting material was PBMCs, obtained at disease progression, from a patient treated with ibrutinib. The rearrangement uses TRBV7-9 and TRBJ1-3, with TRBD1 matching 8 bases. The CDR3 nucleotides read TGTGCCAGCAGCAGTCCCGGGACAGGATCGGCCTATTTT. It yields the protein CASSSPGTGSAYF.